This T cell receptor beta chain was observed in a study of blood T cells in healthy people across ages. A second 7 to 11 cycle PCR used barcoded and J-beta primers. In TCRdb, the 5' RACE reads were re-called with MiXCR into one record per CDR3 protein. The sample consists of 1.5 million to 2 million distinct CDR3 sequences, 28% of them appearing once. Donors each provided about 9.5 milliliters of peripheral blood. Isolation per sample recovered at least 7 million PBMCs. The sequenced sample was blood. The TCR comes from a woman in her twenties or thirties in good health.

CDR3 in DNA: TGCGCCAGCAGCTTGGAATGGGGGTGGCAAGAGACCCAGTACTTC. Residues: CASSLEWGWQETQYF. This chain links TRBV5-1 with TRBJ2-5; perhaps D is TRBD1 or TRBD2 (5 bases each). The CDR3 sequence is 15 residues long. The germline gives CDR1 SGHRS, CDR2 YFSETQ. V shed 0 bases and J shed 2 bases, with 11 bases lying between them.